The 3 T cell receptor beta chains given below trace back to one sample, sequenced in a study of T cells of healthy individuals. Via MiXCR, TCRdb re-called the 5' RACE reads, giving one row per CDR3 protein. The table records 85,000 to 100,000 distinct CDR3 sequences, 17% of them present only once. The receptors were sampled from a human donor in good health.

The gene calls are TRBV3-1 and TRBJ2-1; the D is unclear. V lost 7 bases to trimming and J lost 0 bases, with 13 bases between them. Germline loops: CDR1 LGHDT, CDR2 YNNKEL (reference sequence). The CDR3 totals 15 residues. The CDR3 protein is CASTPGGSSYNEQFF. The CDR3 nucleotides are TGTGCCAGCACCCCGGGCGGAAGCTCCTACAATGAGCAGTTCTTC.

CDR3 DNA sequence: TGTGCCATCACCCAGACAGGGAACACTGAAGCTTTCTTT. It translates to CAITQTGNTEAFF. The J gene is TRBJ1-1, the V gene TRBV10-3, with a tentative D call TRBD1 (6 bases). Trimming shortened V by 7 bases and J by 1 base, and 10 bases separated the two germline ends. The germline V gene encodes CDR1 ENHRY and CDR2 SYGVKD. This CDR3 has 13 residues.

This chain joins TRBV4-1 and TRBJ1-4, with 7 nucleotides matching TRBD1. Trimming took 4 bases from V and 8 from J; bases not matched to a gene: 13. The CDR3 is 16 residues long. CDR1 and CDR2 from the germline V gene are MGHRA and YSYEKL. Here the CDR3 reads CASSPLGRGRSEKLFF. The CDR3 nucleotides read TGCGCCAGCAGCCCCTTGGGGAGGGGGCGCTCCGAAAAACTGTTTTTT.